A single sample gave rise to the 24 T cell receptor beta chains below, sequenced in a study of shared T cell receptors in the human thymus. TCRdb keeps only in-frame clones here, not all; method: immunoSEQ multiplex PCR. The sample holds more than 550,000 clones; 70% to 90% are singletons and the top ten take roughly 0.0087%. These same data were also listed under a study on human thymus T cells.

Specimen: thymocytes. Receptors originate from a boy younger than two with a congenital heart defect.

About this clone itself: The identical CDR3 is also encoded by other nucleotide sequences in the sample. The chain couples TRBV2 to TRBJ1-1, with D possibly being TRBD1 (6 bases). Per the germline V gene, CDR1 is SNHLY and CDR2 is FYNNEI. The CDR3 contains 13 residues. Trimming stripped 6 bases from V and 5 bases from J, with 13 bases between. Here the CDR3 DNA reads TGTGCCAGCAGAAACAGGGAAGGGACTGAAGCTTTCTTT. This encodes CASRNREGTEAFF.

In its sample, this clone was seen once. The CDR3 protein is CASSPGTSGRADTQYF. CDR3 bases: TGCGCCAGCAGCCCGGGGACTAGCGGGAGGGCTGATACGCAGTATTTT. V usage is TRBV4-3 and J usage is TRBJ2-3; 16 bases fit TRBD2. The trim removed 4 bases at V and 6 bases at J, leaving 4 bases unmatched. This CDR3 comprises 16 residues. Germline V CDR1 and CDR2: LGHNA, YSLEER.

This rearrangement joins TRBV6-5 to TRBJ2-1, with D perhaps matching TRBD2 (6 bases). Per the germline V gene, CDR1 is MNHEY and CDR2 is SVGAGI. The CDR3 extends over 13 amino acids. Between the trimmed V and J ends, which lost 8 bases and 8 bases, there was a span of 16 bases. The CDR3, as DNA: TGTGCCAGCGAAAGTGGAGGAGGGTATGAGCAGTTCTTC. This gives the protein CASESGGGYEQFF.

This clone was observed once. The V gene is TRBV6-1, the J gene TRBJ2-2; 10 nucleotides line up with TRBD1. CDR3 length: 15 residues. Germline-derived CDR1 and CDR2 are MNHNS and SASEGT. V was pared by 3 bases and J by 4 bases, with 2 bases of the junction left unmatched. CDR3 amino acids: CASSDGDRGTGELFF. CDR3 in DNA: TGTGCCAGCAGTGATGGGGACAGGGGCACCGGGGAGCTGTTTTTT.

CDR3 residues: CSVDFGGHRSYNYGYTF. The CDR3 DNA reads TGCAGCGTTGATTTCGGGGGTCACAGGTCATATAACTATGGCTACACCTTC. J is TRBJ1-2 and V is TRBV29-1; weak D call: TRBD1 (5 bases). V was trimmed by 3 bases and J by 1 base, leaving 21 bases between them. CDR1 SQVTM and CDR2 ANQGSEA come from the germline V gene. CDR3 size: 17 residues.

The J gene is TRBJ1-2, the V gene TRBV15; weak D call: TRBD1 (5 bases). Germline loops: CDR1 LNHNV, CDR2 YYDKDF (reference sequence). The V and J ends lost 0 bases and 4 bases respectively, with 12 bases between them. The CDR3 length is 15 residues. CDR3 nucleotide sequence: TGTGCCACCAGCAGAGATCGAGCCGGGGGCTATGGCTACACCTTC. It translates to CATSRDRAGGYGYTF.

The chain is built from TRBV10-2 and TRBJ2-1, with TRBD2 matching 11 bases. The germline V gene has CDR1 WSHSY and CDR2 SAAADI. The V gene end was trimmed by 3 bases and the J gene end by 10 bases; junction bases not matched to a gene: 11. CDR3 length: 16 amino acids. Written as DNA, the CDR3 is TGCGCCAGCAGTGACATAGCGGGAGGGCCTTGGGAAGAGCAGTTCTTC. Translation: CASSDIAGGPWEEQFF.

The chain employs TRBV5-1 and TRBJ2-7, with TRBD2 identical over 7 bases. Per germline, CDR1 SGHRS and CDR2 YFSETQ. The CDR3 is 13 residues long. J lost 2 bases, V lost 4 bases, and 3 bases had no gene match. The CDR3 protein is CASSPGLAYEQYF. The CDR3 region has the DNA TGCGCCAGCAGCCCCGGACTAGCCTACGAGCAGTACTTC.

The rearrangement links TRBV7-3 to TRBJ2-2, with 10 bases lining up with TRBD2. V shed 3 bases, J shed 6 bases, and the junction held 10 bases outside the gene matches. Germline V gene lookup returns CDR1 SGHTA and CDR2 FQGTGA. This CDR3 has 17 amino acids. The CDR3 loop reads CASSLKRGGLGPGELFF. For the CDR3, the DNA is TGTGCCAGCAGCTTGAAGCGGGGGGGCCTGGGACCCGGGGAGCTGTTTTTT. Based on the CDR3 plus reference TRBV7-3 and TRBJ2-2, the full variable domain is GAGVSQTPSNKVTEKGKYVELRCDPISGHTALYWYRQSLGQGPEFLIYFQGTGAADDSGLPNDRFFAVRPEGSVSTLKIQRTERGDSAVYLCASSLKRGGLGPGELFFGEGSRLTVL.

This chain connects TRBV12-5 to TRBJ1-4; TRBD1 might be the D (6 bases). Trimming stripped 0 bases from V and 7 bases from J, with 15 bases between. The CDR3 contains 16 residues. CDR1 and CDR2 from the germline V gene are LGHNT and FRNRAP. The CDR3 DNA follows: TGTGCTAGTGGTTTGGTAATTCAGGGGATGAGTGAAAAACTGTTTTTT. This sequence encodes CASGLVIQGMSEKLFF.

The rearrangement uses TRBV5-8 and TRBJ1-2; D is possibly TRBD1 (5 bases). The germline gives CDR1 SGHTS, CDR2 YDEGEE. V was cut by 9 bases and J by 3 bases, with 9 bases left in between. The CDR3 consists of 11 residues. In nucleotides, the CDR3 is TGTGCCAACGGACACCACTATGGCTACACCTTC. This codes for CANGHHYGYTF.

This chain joins TRBV27 and TRBJ1-6; TRBD1 agrees at 8 bases. The V gene end was trimmed by 9 bases and the J gene end by 12 bases; junction bases not matched to a gene: 13. The germline gives CDR1 MNHEY, CDR2 SMNVEV (reference sequence). The CDR3 is made up of 14 amino acids. The CDR3 sequence is CARERVDRVEPLHF. CDR3 nucleotide sequence: TGTGCCAGGGAGAGAGTGGACAGGGTAGAACCCCTCCACTTT.

In its sample, this clone was seen a few times. The V call is TRBV6-1, the J call TRBJ1-5; 7 bases align to TRBD1. V shed 3 bases, J shed 5 bases, and the junction held 13 bases outside the gene matches. This CDR3 comprises 17 residues. Germline CDR1 is MNHNS and CDR2 is SASEGT. As DNA, the CDR3 is TGTGCCAGCAGTGAGGGTAGTGTGGGACAGCCCGATCAGCCCCAGCATTTT. It encodes CASSEGSVGQPDQPQHF.

The chain employs TRBV28 and TRBJ2-1; 9 nucleotides match TRBD1. The CDR3 is 15 residues long. From germline, CDR1 is MDHEN and CDR2 SYDVKM. Trimming cost V 5 bases and J 16 bases; bases outside gene matches: 18. The CDR3 here is CASSPFNGDPGQGFF. CDR3 DNA: TGTGCCAGCAGTCCATTTAATGGAGATCCGGGACAGGGTTTCTTC.

The chain joins TRBV5-5 to TRBJ1-2, with D possibly matching TRBD1 (6 bases). Trimming shortened V by 0 bases and J by 4 bases, and 16 bases separated the two germline ends. The CDR3 consists of 16 residues. Germline CDR1 and CDR2: SGHKS and YYEKEE (reference sequence). CDR3 residues: CASSLASDRLIYGYTF. CDR3 coding DNA: TGTGCCAGCAGCTTGGCCTCTGACAGGTTGATCTATGGCTACACCTTC.

The genes are TRBV6-5 and TRBJ1-2, with 7 bases identical to TRBD1. With 6 bases clipped from V and 4 bases from J, the junction kept 5 bases outside the gene matches. The CDR3 contains 13 residues. Looked up from germline, CDR1 is MNHEY and CDR2 is SVGAGI. The CDR3 protein is CASSRDSPYGYTF. DNA of the CDR3: TGTGCCAGCAGCCGGGACAGTCCCTATGGCTACACCTTC.

V gene TRBV4-3 combines with J gene TRBJ1-1; D is uncertain. The CDR3 is made up of 15 amino acids. Germline CDR1 is LGHNA and CDR2 is YSLEER. V was cut by 1 base and J by 4 bases, with 13 bases left in between. The CDR3 region has the DNA TGCGCCAGCAGCCAAGGTAGGCAGGAACTCACTGAAGCTTTCTTT. The encoded protein is CASSQGRQELTEAFF.

The chain's CDR3 is CASSIKGTGRDTEAFF. DNA for the CDR3: TGTGCCAGTAGTATAAAAGGGACAGGGAGAGACACTGAAGCTTTCTTT. The chain is built from TRBV19 and TRBJ1-1; TRBD1 matches at 9 bases. Germline V gene sequence: CDR1 LNHDA, CDR2 SQIVND (reference sequence). This CDR3 has 16 amino acids. The V segment lost 2 bases and the J segment 3 bases; nucleotides outside the gene matches: 7. Looking up the rest from reference TRBV19 and TRBJ1-1 gives the full variable domain: DGGITQSPKYLFRKEGQNVTLSCEQNLNHDAMYWYRQDPGQGLRLIYYSQIVNDFQKGDIAEGYSVSREKKESFPLTVTSAQKNPTAFYLCASSIKGTGRDTEAFFGQGTRLTVV.

This clone has a single count. This sequence joins TRBV29-1 and TRBJ2-3; 7 bases map to TRBD2. The CDR3 runs 14 residues. J lost 1 base, V lost 3 bases, and 4 bases had no gene match. Germline CDR1 SQVTM, CDR2 ANQGSEA. CDR3: CSVEVAGGTDTQYF. CDR3 bases: TGCAGCGTTGAGGTTGCGGGAGGCACAGATACGCAGTATTTT.

Notes on this clone: At one end the junction does not follow the germline gene, possibly because of a read error. The V gene is TRBV28, the J gene TRBJ2-7; the D gene is possibly TRBD2 (5 bases). The CDR3 length is 13 residues. Germline CDR1 is MDHEN and CDR2 is SYDVKM. The DNA of the CDR3 is TGTGCCAGCAGTTCACGGATGCTCGGGGTCGTGTCGTTC. It is translated as CASSSRMLGVVSF.

CDR3 sequence reads: CASSDDTYGYTF. As DNA, the CDR3 is TGTGCCAGCAGCGACGACACTTACGGCTACACCTTC. The genes are TRBV7-2 and TRBJ1-2; D uncertain. The CDR3 consists of 12 residues. Trimming stripped 5 bases from V and 8 bases from J, with 12 bases between. Germline V CDR1 and CDR2: SGHTA, FQGNSA.

J is TRBJ1-1 and V is TRBV5-1; 12 nucleotides align to TRBD1. This CDR3 has 17 amino acids. Unmatched junction bases numbered 5, after V lost 2 bases and J lost 0 bases. Germline CDR1 SGHRS, CDR2 YFSETQ. CDR3 bases: TGCGCCAGCAGCTTCGGGGACAGGGGGCCGATGAACACTGAAGCTTTCTTT. It translates to CASSFGDRGPMNTEAFF. The variable domain in full, with the rest retrieved from reference TRBV5-1 and TRBJ1-1, is KAGVTQTPRYLIKTRGQQVTLSCSPISGHRSVSWYQQTPGQGLQFLFEYFSETQRNKGNFPGRFSGRQFSNSRSEMNVSTLELGDSALYLCASSFGDRGPMNTEAFFGQGTRLTVV.

The chain is built from TRBV28 and TRBJ2-5; a weak D match, TRBD1 (6 bases). Germline CDR1 is MDHEN and CDR2 is SYDVKM. The CDR3 covers 14 residues. V gave up 10 bases and J gave up 4 bases, with 19 bases separating them. The CDR3 loop reads CATARFRGGETQYF. CDR3 in DNA: TGTGCCACCGCCCGCTTTCGAGGGGGAGAGACCCAGTACTTC.

The gene calls are TRBV18 and TRBJ2-7, with TRBD1 matching 8 bases. The CDR3 consists of 15 residues. Germline CDR1 reads KGHSH; CDR2 reads LQKENI. The V gene end was trimmed by 4 bases and the J gene end by 7 bases; junction bases not matched to a gene: 12. The CDR3 DNA reads TGTGCCAGCTCACTGGGACAGGCGGCCTACGGAGAGCAGTACTTC. It codes for CASSLGQAAYGEQYF.